These T cell receptor beta chains were read from a single sample in a study of Graves' ophthalmopathy and Graves' hyperthyroidism. MiXCR, run by TCRdb on the multiplex PCR reads, gives a single entry per CDR3 protein. The sample contains 200,000 to 250,000 distinct CDR3 sequences, 45% of which appear only once. The sample taken for sequencing was peripheral blood. These receptor sequences come from an adult man with Graves' ophthalmopathy. Both conserved end residues are part of each CDR3. A D gene is named only where the DNA matches it firmly. Size is omitted from some rows. Given values are once, few, many or a class for expanded clones.

J,size,D,V,DNA,CDR3
TRBJ1-2,few,.,TRBV12-3/TRBV12-4,TGTGCCAGCAGCCGAGATCTGCTGTCGGGTGGCTACACCTTC,CASSRDLLSGGYTF
TRBJ2-2,.,.,TRBV25-1,TGTGCCAGCAGCTCCAGCCGACTAGTAAACGGGGAGCTGTTTTTT,CASSSSRLVNGELFF
TRBJ1-5,.,.,TRBV7-9,TGTGCCAGCAGTTGGGCCCGCGGTGAGCCCCAGCATTTT,CASSWARGEPQHF
TRBJ1-1,few,.,TRBV19,TGTGCCAGTAGCCCCATGAACACTGAAGCTTTCTTT,CASSPMNTEAFF
TRBJ1-2,few,TRBD1,TRBV6-1,TGTGCCAGCAACACTCTTTTCGGACAGGGAGATGGCTACACCTTC,CASNTLFGQGDGYTF
TRBJ2-5,.,TRBD2,TRBV4-1,TGCGCCAGCAGCCAGATTGCGACTAGCGCCAAGGCCCAGTACTTC,CASSQIATSAKAQYF
TRBJ2-7,.,TRBD1,TRBV10-3,TGTGCCATCAGTGTTCTCCGGGACAGGTGGGGAGAGCAGTACTTC,CAISVLRDRWGEQYF
TRBJ2-7,.,.,TRBV20-1,TGCAGTTTATTGATTGGTGGCTCCTACGAGCAGTACTTC,CSLLIGGSYEQYF
TRBJ1-4,.,.,TRBV12-3/TRBV12-4,TGTGCCAGCAATAAAAGGGACGGACGTAATGAAAAACTGTTTTTT,CASNKRDGRNEKLFF
TRBJ2-2,.,TRBD1,TRBV4-1,TGCGCCAGCAGTGCGAACAGGGGAACCGGGGAGCTGTTTTTT,CASSANRGTGELFF
TRBJ1-2,.,.,TRBV2,TGTGCCAGCAGTGCAGACCCCGGGATTTATGGCTACACCTTC,CASSADPGIYGYTF
TRBJ2-5,many,TRBD2,TRBV29-1,TGCAGCGGACTAGCGGGGGGGCAAGAGACCCAGTACTTC,CSGLAGGQETQYF
TRBJ1-2,.,TRBD1,TRBV7-8,TGTGCCAGCAGCTTAGCAGGGACAGTCTATGGCTACACCTTC,CASSLAGTVYGYTF
TRBJ2-6,many,.,TRBV19,TGTGCCAGTAATACAGGGTCCTCTGGGGCCAACGTCCTGACTTTC,CASNTGSSGANVLTF
TRBJ1-1,few,TRBD1,TRBV12-3/TRBV12-4,TGTGCCAGCAGTACCCGGACAGGGGGGACTGAAGCTTTCTTT,CASSTRTGGTEAFF
TRBJ1-1,.,.,TRBV19,TGTGCCAGTAGTATAATGGGGGCGTATTGGACTGAAGCTTTCTTT,CASSIMGAYWTEAFF
TRBJ2-7,.,.,TRBV5-8,TGTGCCAGCAGCCCAAACCCAGGGTCCGCGCAGTACTTC,CASSPNPGSAQYF
TRBJ1-2,many,.,TRBV15,TGTGCCACCAGCAGAGACAGGGAATTCTATGGCTACACCTTC,CATSRDREFYGYTF
TRBJ2-7,many,.,TRBV7-9,TGTGCCAGCAGCTTCTTGGGCCATGAGCAGTACTTC,CASSFLGHEQYF
TRBJ1-2,few,.,TRBV24-1,TGTGCCACCAGTGACCCGACAGGAAACTATGGCTACACCTTC,CATSDPTGNYGYTF
TRBJ1-2,.,.,TRBV4-2,TGTGCCAGCAGCCAAGGCCAACGGACAGTGACGAATGGCTACACCTTC,CASSQGQRTVTNGYTF
TRBJ1-1,few,.,TRBV5-4,TGTGCCAGCAGCTCAGACGGAGGAGGATCTTTCTTT,CASSSDGGGSFF
TRBJ1-1,many,TRBD1,TRBV5-6,TGTGCCAGCAGCTCTACAGACAGGGGAGGGGACGCAGCTTTCTTT,CASSSTDRGGDAAFF
TRBJ2-7,few,.,TRBV11-2,TGTGCCAGCAGCTTAGTCGTGGACGGAGAAGAGTACTTC,CASSLVVDGEEYF
TRBJ1-1,.,.,TRBV12-3/TRBV12-4,TGTGCCAGCAGCCGTACCACGAACACTGAAGCTTTCTTT,CASSRTTNTEAFF
TRBJ2-7,.,.,TRBV29-1,TGCAGTGCTAGAGATCTCGGCCAAAGCTCCTACGAGCAGTACTTC,CSARDLGQSSYEQYF
TRBJ2-7,.,TRBD1,TRBV10-3,TGTGCCATCAGGTTTTCGACAGGGAACGAGCAGTACTTC,CAIRFSTGNEQYF
TRBJ2-2,.,TRBD1,TRBV10-3,TGTGCCATCAGTGGACAGGGCGGGAACACCGGGGAGCTGTTTTTT,CAISGQGGNTGELFF
TRBJ1-4,.,.,TRBV2,TGTGCCAGCAGCCTTCCGCATGAAAAACTGTTTTTT,CASSLPHEKLFF
TRBJ2-7,few,.,TRBV28,TGTGCCAGCAGTCCAGGGGCCCTATCCTCCTACGAGCAGTACTTC,CASSPGALSSYEQYF
TRBJ1-1,.,.,TRBV20-1,TGCAGTGCCCCGCCCTTGAACACTGAAGCTTTCTTT,CSAPPLNTEAFF
TRBJ1-4,.,.,TRBV4-1,TGCGCCAGCAGCCAAATAGGCCGCGGGTTCGGAAAACTGTTTTTT,CASSQIGRGFGKLFF
TRBJ1-1,few,.,TRBV24-1,TGTGCCACCAGTGATTCTGCGGACGGCACTGAAGCTTTCTTT,CATSDSADGTEAFF
TRBJ1-6,once,.,TRBV7-9,TGTGCCAGCAGCTTATATTTCGGGAGCTCCTATAATTCACCCCTCCACTTT,CASSLYFGSSYNSPLHF
TRBJ1-4,.,.,TRBV7-9,TGTGCCAGCAGCTTCCTAGGGGTGGAAAAACTGTTTTTT,CASSFLGVEKLFF
TRBJ1-2,.,.,TRBV2,TGTGCCAGCAGTGGATCCCGAGGGAGTGAGGGCTACACCTTC,CASSGSRGSEGYTF
TRBJ1-1,.,.,TRBV10-3,TGTGCCATCAGTGAGCAAGGGAACACTGAAGCTTTCTTT,CAISEQGNTEAFF
TRBJ2-2,.,.,TRBV29-1,TGCAGCGTAGCCGGGACCCAGAACACCGGGGAGCTGTTTTTT,CSVAGTQNTGELFF
TRBJ2-7,few,.,TRBV6-5,TGTGCCAGCAGTTTAGAGGACGGATCCTACGAGCAGTACTTC,CASSLEDGSYEQYF
TRBJ1-1,few,TRBD1,TRBV15,TGTGCCACCAGCATTAACAGGGGGGGGACTGAAGCTTTCTTT,CATSINRGGTEAFF
TRBJ2-2,.,.,TRBV24-1,TGTGCCACCAGTGACCCAACGGACTACCCGAACACCGGGGAGCTGTTTTTT,CATSDPTDYPNTGELFF
TRBJ2-5,.,.,TRBV2,TGTGCCAGCACCCTCGCGCTCCAAGAGACCCAGTACTTC,CASTLALQETQYF
TRBJ2-5,.,.,TRBV7-2,TGTGCCAGCAGCTTAGCCACGGTGGTAGATACGCAGTACTTC,CASSLATVVDTQYF
TRBJ2-7,.,TRBD2,TRBV24-1,TGTGCCACCAGTGATCCCCTAGCGGGAGGTTCCTACGAGCAGTACTTC,CATSDPLAGGSYEQYF
TRBJ1-4,.,.,TRBV7-2,TGTGCCAGCAGCTTATTCGGCTTGGCCCCTCAAAATGAAAAACTGTTTTTT,CASSLFGLAPQNEKLFF
TRBJ2-7,.,TRBD2,TRBV10-3,TGTGCCAGCAGTCTCCGGACTAGCGGGGCCTACGAGCAGTACTTC,CASSLRTSGAYEQYF
TRBJ1-1,.,.,TRBV12-3/TRBV12-4,TGTGCCAGCAGTTTCCCGGACAGAAACACTGAAGCTTTCTTT,CASSFPDRNTEAFF